The rows below give T cell receptor beta chains drawn from one sample of a study of human T cells and chemical hapten exposure. One entry per CDR3 protein, called by TCRdb with MiXCR from the RACE reads. The sample holds some 330,000 distinct CDR3 sequences, 4.5% to 7% seen once. Material: whole blood, obtained in connection with sensitization to the hapten diphenylcyclopropenone (DPC). The receptors were gathered from a woman younger than 35 with alopecia areata. Some clones in this sample may be carry-over from other donors' samples. The CDR3 runs from the conserved cysteine through the conserved F or W. Fields, in order: V gene, clone size, J gene, D gene, CDR3 protein, CDR3 DNA. The D gene is left open where the match is weak. Clone size is shown for a subset of rows, as once, few, many or a class of expanded clone.

>TRBV6-5|few|TRBJ2-7|TRBD1
CASSYPGQGLYEQYF
TGTGCCAGCAGTTACCCCGGACAGGGACTCTACGAGCAGTACTTC
>TRBV6-5|few|TRBJ2-1|NA
CASSPSGYENNEQFF
TGTGCCAGCAGTCCTAGTGGGTACGAGAACAATGAGCAGTTCTTC
>TRBV25-1|few|TRBJ2-7|TRBD1
CASSGEDRAYYEQYF
TGTGCCAGCAGTGGGGAGGACAGGGCGTATTACGAGCAGTACTTC
>TRBV7-8|few|TRBJ1-4|NA
CASSYRVNLEKLFF
TGTGCCAGCAGCTATAGGGTAAATCTGGAAAAACTGTTTTTT
>TRBV28|few|TRBJ1-5|NA
CASSLYAVSNQPQHF
TGTGCCAGCAGTTTATACGCAGTTAGCAATCAGCCCCAGCATTTT
>TRBV7-2|NA|TRBJ1-1|NA
CASSFTRDSEAFF
TGTGCCAGCAGCTTCACAAGGGACTCTGAAGCTTTCTTT
>TRBV7-3|few|TRBJ1-1|TRBD1
CASSSLQGAITEAFF
TGTGCCAGCAGCTCCTTACAGGGGGCCATCACTGAAGCTTTCTTT
>TRBV6-2/TRBV6-3|many|TRBJ2-7|TRBD2
CASSSALAGEDEQYF
TGTGCCAGCAGTTCGGCGCTAGCGGGGGAAGACGAGCAGTACTTC
>TRBV12-5|NA|TRBJ1-2|TRBD1
CASGWSTGTANYGYTF
TGTGCTAGTGGTTGGAGTACCGGGACAGCTAACTATGGCTACACCTTC
>TRBV29-1|few|TRBJ1-1|TRBD1
CSVEGQGVLAFF
TGCAGCGTCGAAGGACAGGGAGTTCTAGCTTTCTTT
>TRBV4-1|few|TRBJ1-2|TRBD1
CASSQALTGAYGYTF
TGCGCCAGCAGCCAAGCTCTGACAGGGGCCTATGGCTACACCTTC
>TRBV3-1|NA|TRBJ1-1|NA
CASKPGLRSVNTEAFF
TGTGCCAGCAAGCCCGGCCTTCGATCCGTAAACACTGAAGCTTTCTTT